The present entry profiles one T cell receptor beta chain with its context. Its antigen is undetermined. Each donor was nominally healthy when sampled (though unrecorded immune exposures were likely). This CDR3 comprises 15 residues. Germline V gene lookup returns CDR1 PRHDT and CDR2 FYEKMQ (reference sequence). V gave up 5 bases and J gave up 4 bases; unmatched junction bases: 8. This entry comes from a study of cytomegalovirus exposure and HLA in healthy donors. Overall study context: Out of about 170 million T cells, an earlier analysis found fewer than 140 million unique TCR beta sequences in total.

Study-level points and caveats: Many donors shared some public TCRs, even though most TCR sequences were rare.

The PCR was carried out with 60 Vbeta primers and 13 Jbeta primers. This table comes from immunoSEQ multiplex PCR, and its TCRdb copy is limited to in-frame clones, with some not included. The sample has about 130,000 clones; around two thirds are singletons. The sequence came from a man aged 55 to 70 in good health and CMV-seropositive. The sample consisted of PBMCs. V gene TRBV13 combines with J gene TRBJ2-7; 10 bases map to TRBD1. The CDR3 DNA reads TGTGCCAGCAGCCCGCCGGGACAGGGGCCATACGAGCAGTACTTC. As protein: CASSPPGQGPYEQYF.